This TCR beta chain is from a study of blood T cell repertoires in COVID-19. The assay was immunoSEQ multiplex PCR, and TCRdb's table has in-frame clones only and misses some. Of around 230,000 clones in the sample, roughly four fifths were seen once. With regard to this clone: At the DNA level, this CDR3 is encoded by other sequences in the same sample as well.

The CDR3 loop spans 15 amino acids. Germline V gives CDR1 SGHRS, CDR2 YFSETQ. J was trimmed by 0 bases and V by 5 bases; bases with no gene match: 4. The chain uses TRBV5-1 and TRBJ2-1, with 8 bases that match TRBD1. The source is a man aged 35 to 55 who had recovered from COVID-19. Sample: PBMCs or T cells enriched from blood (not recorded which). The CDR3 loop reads CASSRDRSSYNEQFF. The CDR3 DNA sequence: TGCGCCAGCAGTAGGGACAGGAGCTCCTACAATGAGCAGTTCTTC.